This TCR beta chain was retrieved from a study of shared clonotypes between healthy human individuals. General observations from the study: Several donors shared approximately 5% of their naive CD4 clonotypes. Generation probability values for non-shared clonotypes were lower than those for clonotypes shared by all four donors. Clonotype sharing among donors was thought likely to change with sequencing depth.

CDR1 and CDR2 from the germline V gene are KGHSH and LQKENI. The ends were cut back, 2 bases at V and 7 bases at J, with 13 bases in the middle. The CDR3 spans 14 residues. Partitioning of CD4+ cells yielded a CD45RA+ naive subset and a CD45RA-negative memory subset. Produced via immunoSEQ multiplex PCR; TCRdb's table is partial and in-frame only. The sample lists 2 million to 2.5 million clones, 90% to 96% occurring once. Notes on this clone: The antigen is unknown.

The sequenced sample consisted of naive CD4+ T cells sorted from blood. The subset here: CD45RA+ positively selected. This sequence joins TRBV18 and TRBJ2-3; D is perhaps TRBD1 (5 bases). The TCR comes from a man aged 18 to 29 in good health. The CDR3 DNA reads TGTGCCAGCTCACCAGCAGGGATCGTGAATACGCAGTATTTT. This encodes CASSPAGIVNTQYF.